Listed here are 32 T cell receptor beta chains from one sample, sequenced in a study of CD8 T cells in Susac syndrome. An input of about 0.5 to 1 ug of RNA was subjected to reverse transcription using random hexamers. TCRdb reprocessed the immunoSEQ multiplex PCR reads with MiXCR, giving one entry per CDR3 protein. Of about 400,000 distinct CDR3 sequences detected, around 85% appear once; the ten largest clones hold approximately 0.11%. Sequenced sample: CD8+ T cells from PBMCs. These receptors all come from a human donor with multiple sclerosis.

The V and J genes are TRBV4-2 and TRBJ2-7; 10 positions agree with TRBD2. With 3 bases clipped from V and 4 bases from J, the junction kept 6 bases outside the gene matches. CDR1 and CDR2 (germline): LGHNA, YNFKEQ. There are 15 residues in the CDR3. DNA for the CDR3: TGTGCCAGCAGCCAGACCGGGACTAGCGTTTACGAGCAGTACTTC. It is translated as CASSQTGTSVYEQYF.

V usage is TRBV2 and J usage is TRBJ2-1; 9 nucleotides agree with TRBD1. The CDR3 runs to 15 residues. The J segment lost 9 bases and the V segment lost 3 bases, leaving 9 bases of the junction unmatched. Germline V lookup: CDR1 SNHLY, CDR2 FYNNEI. The CDR3 sequence: CASSDLGQGLGEQFF. Written as DNA, the CDR3 is TGTGCCAGCAGTGATCTTGGACAGGGGCTGGGTGAGCAGTTCTTC.

This chain uses TRBV27 with TRBJ2-7; 8 nucleotides line up with TRBD1. From germline, CDR1 is MNHEY and CDR2 SMNVEV (reference sequence). The CDR3 sequence is 16 residues long. Germline trimming cut 3 bases from V and 3 bases from J; bases unmatched to any gene: 10. The CDR3 region is CASSFTGQGHLYEQYF. The DNA of the CDR3 is TGTGCCAGCAGTTTTACCGGACAGGGTCACCTCTACGAGCAGTACTTC.

This chain links TRBV27 with TRBJ2-7; possibly TRBD1 for D (6 bases). V lost 6 bases and J 1 base, leaving 16 bases between the germline ends. The CDR3 totals 15 residues. Germline V gives CDR1 MNHEY, CDR2 SMNVEV (reference sequence). The CDR3, as DNA: TGTGCCAGCAGCCCAGGGGCAGGAGGTTCCTACGAGCAGTACTTC. It encodes CASSPGAGGSYEQYF.

The chain combines TRBV7-2 with TRBJ1-1; D gene ambiguous. Germline CDR1 SGHTA, CDR2 FQGNSA. This CDR3 comprises 14 residues. The V end lost 3 bases, the J end lost 5 bases, and 13 bases lay between the germline ends. DNA of the CDR3: TGTGCCAGCAGCTTCGAAGTTGGTTTAACTGAAGCTTTCTTT. Translated, it gives CASSFEVGLTEAFF.

This chain uses TRBV28 with TRBJ2-7; TRBD1 matches 11 bases. Losses at the gene ends were 6 bases for V and 2 bases for J; bases not matched to a gene: 6. Germline CDR1 reads MDHEN; CDR2 reads SYDVKM. This CDR3 spans 15 amino acids. This CDR3 is CASRKPGQGAYEQYF. The DNA of the CDR3 is TGTGCCAGCAGAAAACCGGGACAGGGGGCCTACGAGCAGTACTTC.

This chain joins TRBV25-1 and TRBJ2-3; 7 nucleotides align to TRBD2. Looked up from germline, CDR1 is MGHDK and CDR2 is SYGVNS. CDR3 length: 19 residues. Trimming took 0 bases from V and 4 from J; bases not matched to a gene: 16. CDR3 DNA sequence: TGTGCCAGCAGTGAATACGGGGGAGGGCCTTTCTTGGTATCAGATACGCAGTATTTT. This codes for CASSEYGGGPFLVSDTQYF.

V gene TRBV5-6 combines with J gene TRBJ1-5; D might be TRBD1 (6 bases). The germline gives CDR1 SGHDT, CDR2 YYEEEE. V was pared by 4 bases and J by 7 bases, with 15 bases between. This CDR3 comprises 14 residues. Here the CDR3 reads CASSLGQTGQPQHF. CDR3 DNA: TGTGCCAGCAGCCTTGGACAGACGGGCCAGCCCCAGCATTTT.

This clonotype was picked up a small number of times. This rearrangement joins TRBV7-2 to TRBJ2-2; D remains ambiguous. This CDR3 has 15 amino acids. Trimming cost V 3 bases and J 0 bases, with 8 bases left between them. The V gene's germline CDR1 is SGHTA and CDR2 FQGNSA. This CDR3 is CASSLDWANTGELFF. The CDR3 DNA sequence: TGTGCCAGCAGCTTGGATTGGGCGAACACCGGGGAGCTGTTTTTT. The complete variable domain, with remaining parts taken from reference TRBV7-2 and TRBJ2-2, reads GAGVSQSPSNKVTEKGKDVELRCDPISGHTALYWYRQSLGQGLEFLIYFQGNSAPDKSGLPSDRFSAERTGGSVSTLTIQRTQQEDSAVYLCASSLDWANTGELFFGEGSRLTVL.

This chain connects TRBV28 to TRBJ2-4, with D possibly TRBD2 on 7 matching bases. Germline assignment: CDR1 MDHEN and CDR2 SYDVKM. The CDR3 runs 17 residues. Deletions cut 6 bases from V and 8 bases from J, with 26 bases between. CDR3 DNA sequence: TGTGCCAGCAGCCTTAGATGGGGGGGGCAGGAAGTGGACATTCAGTACTTC. Its translation is CASSLRWGGQEVDIQYF.

The chain links TRBV29-1 to TRBJ2-7; 7 bases are shared with TRBD2. This CDR3 contains 14 residues. Trimming at V came to 1 base and at J to 3 bases, leaving 6 bases not matched to a gene. From germline, CDR1 is SQVTM and CDR2 ANQGSEA. The CDR3 here is CSVEVGGTHYEQYF. In DNA, the CDR3 is TGCAGCGTTGAAGTGGGGGGGACCCACTACGAGCAGTACTTC.

This clonotype came up a few times. The V call is TRBV6-1, the J call TRBJ2-7, with 7 bases that match TRBD1. Germline V CDR1 and CDR2: MNHNS, SASEGT. The CDR3 has 15 amino acids. V shed 3 bases, J shed 2 bases, and the junction held 7 bases outside the gene matches. CDR3 region: CASSEVAGGAYEQYF. The CDR3 bases are TGTGCCAGCAGTGAGGTTGCAGGGGGTGCCTACGAGCAGTACTTC.

This chain uses TRBV30 with TRBJ1-2, with a tentative D call TRBD1 (6 bases). Germline V gene data show CDR1 as GTSNPN and CDR2 as SVGIG (reference sequence). The V end lost 1 base, the J end lost 2 bases, and 26 bases lay between the germline ends. The CDR3 covers 19 residues. The CDR3 region is CAWSGQDGMTSGVNYGYTF. The CDR3 nucleotides read TGTGCCTGGAGTGGACAGGACGGCATGACCTCCGGCGTAAACTATGGCTACACCTTC.

The CDR3 sequence is CASSLSAGTGAYEQYF. As DNA, the CDR3 is TGTGCCAGCAGTTTATCAGCTGGGACAGGCGCCTACGAGCAGTACTTC. The V and J genes are TRBV27 and TRBJ2-7; 8 nucleotides match TRBD1. The CDR3 length is 16 residues. Trimming removed 0 bases from V and 2 bases from J; junction bases left unmatched: 6. The germline V gene has CDR1 MNHEY and CDR2 SMNVEV (reference sequence).

The rearrangement links TRBV4-1 to TRBJ1-2; D is perhaps TRBD1 (5 bases). Germline CDR1 reads MGHRA; CDR2 reads YSYEKL. Trimming took 2 bases from V and 5 from J, leaving 18 bases between them. CDR3 size: 16 residues. The CDR3 here is CASSQPSSDRVYGYTF. CDR3 coding DNA: TGCGCCAGCAGCCAACCTTCGAGCGACAGAGTATATGGCTACACCTTC.

J is TRBJ2-1 and V is TRBV10-2; tentative D call: TRBD1 (6 bases). The germline CDR1 and CDR2 sequences are WSHSY and SAAADI. This CDR3 region has 10 residues. V shed 10 bases and J shed 8 bases, with 9 bases lying between them. The CDR3 loop is CATQGYEQFF. CDR3 DNA: TGCGCCACCCAGGGGTATGAGCAGTTCTTC.

The V call is TRBV2, the J call TRBJ2-1, with 10 bases fitting TRBD2. The J segment lost 2 bases and the V segment lost 5 bases, leaving 12 bases of the junction unmatched. The CDR3 runs to 18 residues. Germline-derived CDR1 and CDR2 are SNHLY and FYNNEI. This chain's CDR3 is CASSSYERGGVPYNEQFF. The DNA of the CDR3 is TGTGCCAGCAGTAGCTACGAGCGGGGGGGTGTCCCCTACAATGAGCAGTTCTTC.

V gene TRBV2 combines with J gene TRBJ2-2; the D gene is possibly TRBD1 (6 bases). The CDR3 extends over 18 amino acids. V was pared by 0 bases and J by 5 bases, with 19 bases between. Germline CDR1 is SNHLY and CDR2 is FYNNEI. CDR3 sequence (DNA): TGTGCCAGCAGTGAAGCGCACCTGGCAGGGGTAAAAACCGGGGAGCTGTTTTTT. This codes for CASSEAHLAGVKTGELFF.

This chain links TRBV27 with TRBJ1-3; D gene ambiguous. The germline V gene has CDR1 MNHEY and CDR2 SMNVEV (reference sequence). V was clipped by 2 bases and J by 2 bases, with 4 bases between them. The CDR3 runs to 13 residues. In DNA, the CDR3 is TGTGCCAGCAGTTTAAATCCTGGAAACACCATATATTTT. It specifies CASSLNPGNTIYF.

The chain has TRBV28 and TRBJ2-2; D tentatively reads TRBD1 or TRBD2 (6 bases each). The CDR3 runs to 17 residues. The germline CDR1 and CDR2 sequences are MDHEN and SYDVKM. V lost 6 bases and J 11 bases, leaving 28 bases between the germline ends. The chain's CDR3 is CASSQPVLADRFLELFF. Here the CDR3 DNA reads TGTGCCAGCAGCCAACCAGTTTTAGCGGACAGATTTTTAGAGCTGTTTTTT.

The chain combines TRBV5-4 with TRBJ2-3, with D possibly matching TRBD2 (7 bases). Per the germline V gene, CDR1 is SGHNT and CDR2 is YYREEE (reference sequence). The CDR3 runs to 15 residues. Trimming stripped 1 base from V and 4 bases from J, with 13 bases between. The CDR3 protein is CASSLRGGPPDTQYF. The CDR3 DNA reads as TGTGCCAGCAGCTTGAGGGGGGGGCCCCCAGATACGCAGTATTTT.

CDR3 protein: CASSLKRNEQFF. For the CDR3, the DNA is TGTGCCAGCAGCTTAAAGAGAAATGAGCAGTTCTTC. The rearrangement links TRBV7-8 to TRBJ2-1; D not resolved. Germline lookup yields CDR1 SGHVS and CDR2 FQNEAQ. The ends were cut back, 2 bases at V and 7 bases at J, with 6 bases in the middle. This CDR3 is built from 12 residues.

The V call is TRBV7-2, the J call TRBJ2-2, with 13 bases matching TRBD2. CDR1 and CDR2 (germline): SGHTA, FQGNSA. The CDR3 extends over 16 amino acids. With 4 bases clipped from V and 4 bases from J, the junction kept 3 bases outside the gene matches. The DNA of the CDR3 is TGTGCCAGCAGCTCCTGGACTAGCGGGGGCACCGGGGAGCTGTTTTTT. The encoded protein is CASSSWTSGGTGELFF.

V is TRBV12-3 or TRBV12-4 and J is TRBJ1-6; 8 nucleotides align to TRBD1. CDR3 length equals 16 residues. V shed 6 bases, J shed 7 bases, and the junction held 11 bases outside the gene matches. Here the CDR3 reads CASRAPGGPINSPLHF. For the CDR3, the DNA is TGTGCCAGCAGGGCGCCAGGGGGCCCTATCAATTCACCCCTCCACTTT.

The V and J genes are TRBV7-6 and TRBJ1-6; D remains ambiguous. V gave up 1 base and J gave up 7 bases, with 20 bases separating them. This CDR3 is built from 18 residues. Per the germline V gene, CDR1 is SGHVS and CDR2 is FNYEAQ. CDR3 loop: CASSLEDSLHGLNSPLHF. CDR3 DNA: TGTGCCAGCAGCTTAGAGGACTCCTTACATGGGCTAAATTCACCCCTCCACTTT.

The V gene is TRBV14, the J gene TRBJ2-3, with 11 bases identical to TRBD2. The CDR3 has 18 amino acids. Trimming took 1 base from V and 6 from J; bases not matched to a gene: 12. CDR1 SGHDN and CDR2 FVKESK come from the germline V gene. CDR3 in amino acids: CASSQGSPSGRMSDTQYF. The CDR3 DNA is TGTGCCAGCAGCCAAGGATCCCCTAGCGGGAGGATGAGTGATACGCAGTATTTT.

The chain recombines TRBV5-5 with TRBJ1-1; 8 bases map to TRBD1. Germline V gene data show CDR1 as SGHKS and CDR2 as YYEKEE (reference sequence). The V segment lost 4 bases and the J segment 0 bases; nucleotides outside the gene matches: 8. The CDR3 totals 16 residues. CDR3 sequence: CASSTSTGEVNTEAFF. CDR3 DNA sequence: TGTGCCAGCAGCACCTCGACAGGGGAGGTGAACACTGAAGCTTTCTTT.

In this sample, this clonotype turned up once. The CDR3 region is CASSQIGREAFF. CDR3 sequence (DNA): TGCGCCAGCAGCCAGATAGGACGGGAAGCTTTCTTT. The genes are TRBV4-1 and TRBJ1-1; D unclear. V was pared by 3 bases and J by 8 bases, with 10 bases between. The CDR3 contains 12 residues. The germline CDR1 and CDR2 sequences are MGHRA and YSYEKL.

V is TRBV30 and J is TRBJ2-2; D gene unclear. The ends were cut back, 1 base at V and 1 base at J, with 7 bases in the middle. Germline CDR1 GTSNPN, CDR2 SVGIG (reference sequence). The CDR3 consists of 14 residues. This chain's CDR3 is CAWSAPRNTGELFF. The CDR3 DNA reads as TGTGCCTGGAGTGCCCCCAGGAACACCGGGGAGCTGTTTTTT. Full variable domain (remainder filled in from reference TRBV30 and TRBJ2-2): SQTIHQWPATLVQPVGSPLSLECTVEGTSNPNLYWYRQAAGRGLQLLFYSVGIGQISSEVPQNLSASRPQDRQFILSSKKLLLSDSGFYLCAWSAPRNTGELFFGEGSRLTVL.

The rearrangement uses TRBV4-1 and TRBJ2-2; D possibly corresponds to TRBD1 (6 bases). Germline values: CDR1 MGHRA, CDR2 YSYEKL. The germline V and J ends were trimmed by 1 base and 1 base, with 19 bases remaining between them. The CDR3 runs to 19 residues. The chain's CDR3 is CASSQVARSQGKNTGELFF. The CDR3, as DNA: TGCGCCAGCAGCCAAGTCGCCCGGAGTCAGGGGAAGAACACCGGGGAGCTGTTTTTT.

The CDR3 DNA reads as TGTGCCAGCAGTGAAGCCGCGATATCCCTAAACTACGAGCAGTACTTC. The encoded protein is CASSEAAISLNYEQYF. The chain is built from TRBV6-1 and TRBJ2-7; D gene ambiguous. Germline lookup yields CDR1 MNHNS and CDR2 SASEGT. The CDR3 is 16 residues long. V was clipped by 0 bases and J by 3 bases, with 15 bases between them.

J is TRBJ2-3 and V is TRBV5-1; 8 bases line up with TRBD2. Germline CDR1 reads SGHRS; CDR2 reads YFSETQ. The CDR3 covers 16 residues. Trimming at V came to 0 bases and at J to 3 bases, leaving 6 bases not matched to a gene. CDR3 in DNA: TGCGCCAGCAGCTTGGGCCCGGGACTAGGGACAGATACGCAGTATTTT. Translated, it gives CASSLGPGLGTDTQYF.